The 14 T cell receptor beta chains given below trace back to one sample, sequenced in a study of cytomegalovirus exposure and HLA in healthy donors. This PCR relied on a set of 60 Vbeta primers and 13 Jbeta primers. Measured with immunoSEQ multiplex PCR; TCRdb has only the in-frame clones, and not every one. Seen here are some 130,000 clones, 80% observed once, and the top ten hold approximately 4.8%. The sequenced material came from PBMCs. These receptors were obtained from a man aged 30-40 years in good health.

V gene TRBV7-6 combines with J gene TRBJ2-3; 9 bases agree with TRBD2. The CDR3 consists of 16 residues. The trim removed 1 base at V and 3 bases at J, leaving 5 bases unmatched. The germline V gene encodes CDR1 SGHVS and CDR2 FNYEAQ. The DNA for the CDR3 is TGTGCCAGCAGCTTAGAGAGCGGGAGGACAACAGATACGCAGTATTTT. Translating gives CASSLESGRTTDTQYF.

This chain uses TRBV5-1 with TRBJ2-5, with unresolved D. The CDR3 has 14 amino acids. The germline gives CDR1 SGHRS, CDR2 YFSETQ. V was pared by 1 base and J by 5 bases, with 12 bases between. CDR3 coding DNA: TGCGCCAGCAGCTTGACTTCCACCGGGGAGACCCAGTACTTC. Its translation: CASSLTSTGETQYF.

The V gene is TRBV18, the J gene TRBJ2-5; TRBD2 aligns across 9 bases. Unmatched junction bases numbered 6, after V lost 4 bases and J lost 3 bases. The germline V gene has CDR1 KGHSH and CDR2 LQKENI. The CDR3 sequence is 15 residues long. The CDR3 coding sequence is TGTGCCAGCTCACAACGTAGCGGGAGCGAAGAGACCCAGTACTTC. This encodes CASSQRSGSEETQYF.

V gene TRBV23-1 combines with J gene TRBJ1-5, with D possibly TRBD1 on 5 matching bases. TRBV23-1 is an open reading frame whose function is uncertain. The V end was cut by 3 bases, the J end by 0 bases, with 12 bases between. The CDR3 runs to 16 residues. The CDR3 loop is CASSHGRGPSNQPQHF. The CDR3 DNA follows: TGCGCCAGCAGTCACGGAAGGGGCCCTAGCAATCAGCCCCAGCATTTT.

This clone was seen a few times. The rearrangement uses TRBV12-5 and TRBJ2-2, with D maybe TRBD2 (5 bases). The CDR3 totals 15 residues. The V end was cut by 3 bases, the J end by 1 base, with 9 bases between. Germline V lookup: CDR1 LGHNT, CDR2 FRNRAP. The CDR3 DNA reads TGTGCTAGTGGTTTTGGAGGAGGGAACACCGGGGAGCTGTTTTTT. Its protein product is CASGFGGGNTGELFF. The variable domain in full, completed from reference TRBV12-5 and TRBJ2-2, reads DARVTQTPRHKVTEMGQEVTMRCQPILGHNTVFWYRQTMMQGLELLAYFRNRAPLDDSGMPKDRFSAEMPDATLATLKIQPSEPRDSAVYFCASGFGGGNTGELFFGEGSRLTVL.

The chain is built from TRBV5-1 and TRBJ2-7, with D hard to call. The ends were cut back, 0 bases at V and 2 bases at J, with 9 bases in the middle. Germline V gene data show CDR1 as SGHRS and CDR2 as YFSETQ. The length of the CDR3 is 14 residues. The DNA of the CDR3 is TGCGCCAGCAGCTTGGAAGTCAGAACCTACGAGCAGTACTTC. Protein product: CASSLEVRTYEQYF.

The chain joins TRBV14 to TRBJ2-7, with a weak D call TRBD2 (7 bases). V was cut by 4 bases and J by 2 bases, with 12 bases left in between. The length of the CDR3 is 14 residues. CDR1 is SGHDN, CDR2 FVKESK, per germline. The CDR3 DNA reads TGTGCCAGCAGCCCCCCGGGGGGCGCCTACGAGCAGTACTTC. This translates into CASSPPGGAYEQYF.

Here the CDR3 reads CASSYGDNSPLHF. The CDR3 DNA sequence: TGTGCCAGCAGTTATGGAGATAATTCACCCCTCCACTTT. The genes are TRBV6-6 and TRBJ1-6; D is uncertain. Trimming shortened V by 3 bases and J by 5 bases, and 5 bases separated the two germline ends. Germline V gene sequence: CDR1 MNHNY, CDR2 SVGAGI (reference sequence). The length of the CDR3 is 13 residues.

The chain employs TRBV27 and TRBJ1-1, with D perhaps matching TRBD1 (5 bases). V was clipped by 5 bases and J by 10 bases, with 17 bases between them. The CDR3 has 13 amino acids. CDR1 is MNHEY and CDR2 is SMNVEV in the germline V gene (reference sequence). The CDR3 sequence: CASSRGQAGGAFF. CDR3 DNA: TGTGCCAGCAGTCGCGGACAAGCCGGGGGAGCTTTCTTT.

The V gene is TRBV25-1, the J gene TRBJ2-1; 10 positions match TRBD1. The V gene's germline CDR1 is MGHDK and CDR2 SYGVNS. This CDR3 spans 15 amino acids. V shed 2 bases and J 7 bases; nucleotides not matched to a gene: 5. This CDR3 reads CASSERTGGRNEQFF. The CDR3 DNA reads TGTGCCAGCAGTGAAAGGACAGGGGGAAGGAATGAGCAGTTCTTC.

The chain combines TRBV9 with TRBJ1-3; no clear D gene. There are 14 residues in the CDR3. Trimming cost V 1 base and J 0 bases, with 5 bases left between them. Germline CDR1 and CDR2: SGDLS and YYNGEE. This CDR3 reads CASSVLSSGNTIYF. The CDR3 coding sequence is TGTGCCAGCAGCGTACTAAGCTCTGGAAACACCATATATTTT.

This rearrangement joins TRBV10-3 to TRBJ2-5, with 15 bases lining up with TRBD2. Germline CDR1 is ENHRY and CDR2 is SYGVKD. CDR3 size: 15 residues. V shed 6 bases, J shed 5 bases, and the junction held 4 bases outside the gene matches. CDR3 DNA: TGTGCCATCAGCGGGGGACTAGCGGGAGGCGAGACCCAGTACTTC. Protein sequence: CAISGGLAGGETQYF.

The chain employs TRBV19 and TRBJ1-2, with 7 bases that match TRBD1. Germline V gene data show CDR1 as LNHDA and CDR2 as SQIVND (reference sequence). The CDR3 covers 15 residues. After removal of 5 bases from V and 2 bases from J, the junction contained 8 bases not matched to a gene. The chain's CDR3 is CASSSPSGGNYGYTF. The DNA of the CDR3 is TGTGCCAGTAGTTCTCCCTCAGGGGGGAACTATGGCTACACCTTC.

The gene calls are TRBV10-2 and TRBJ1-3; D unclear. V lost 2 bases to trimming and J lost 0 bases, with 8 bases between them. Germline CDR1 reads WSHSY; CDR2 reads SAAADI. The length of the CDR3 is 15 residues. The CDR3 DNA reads TGCGCCAGCAGTGAGCCAGGCAGCTCTGGAAACACCATATATTTT. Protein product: CASSEPGSSGNTIYF.